The source of this T cell receptor beta chain is a study of T cell repertoires in cytomegalovirus infection. About the study: CMV epitopes that were recently identified and HLA-C-restricted were used alongside well-studied HLA-B-restricted ones. In public TCR beta signatures, there were indications of both CMV infection and matching HLA type. Study-wide findings and caveats: Dominating the ex vivo response were HLA-C-restricted CMV-specific TCR beta clonotypes. The cumulative frequency of public TCR beta families distinguished individuals who carried CMV together with the relevant HLA.

CDR1 is MGHRA and CDR2 is YSYEKL in the germline V gene. The V end was cut by 1 base, the J end by 5 bases, with 9 bases between. The CDR3 runs to 13 residues. Comments on this clonotype: Its specificity is not known.

TCRdb reprocessed the reads via MiXCR and lists one record per CDR3 protein. The table records about a million distinct CDR3 sequences, around a third of them present only once. V usage is TRBV4-1 and J usage is TRBJ2-7; the D is unclear. This specimen was cultured CD8+ T cells from PBMCs, taken from culture after CMV antigen stimulation. The clonotype originates from a human donor in good health (CMV status not recorded). Some clones in this sample may be carry-over from other donors' samples. CDR3: CASSQVMGNEQYF. The CDR3, as DNA: TGCGCCAGCAGCCAAGTTATGGGGAACGAGCAGTACTTC.